This paragraph reports one TCR beta chain. This entry is derived from a study of blood T cell repertoires in COVID-19. CDR1 and CDR2 (germline): MRHNA, SNTAGT. This CDR3 region has 13 residues. Germline trimming cut 4 bases from V and 7 bases from J; bases unmatched to any gene: 6. This table comes from immunoSEQ multiplex PCR, and its TCRdb copy is limited to in-frame clones, with some not included. The sample comprises 250,000 or so clones, around 86% of which are singletons, and more than 6.5% rests with the top ten. The V gene is TRBV6-4, the J gene TRBJ1-2; 7 nucleotides agree with TRBD1. Sequencing was performed on peripheral blood. The receptor was isolated from an older woman with active or convalescent COVID-19. The CDR3 coding sequence is TGTGCCAGCAGTGGAGAGACAGGGTTTGGCTACACCTTC. Translating gives CASSGETGFGYTF.